The 3 T cell receptor beta chains given below trace back to one sample, sequenced in a study of cytomegalovirus exposure and HLA in healthy donors. With 60 Vbeta and 13 Jbeta primers, the PCR was carried out. Using immunoSEQ multiplex PCR, the repertoire was profiled, and TCRdb retains in-frame clones only, with some absent. The table shows about 100,000 clones, with more than 75% occurring only once. The sequencing input was PBMCs. These receptors were taken from a woman aged 50 to 60 in good health and CMV-seropositive.

This clone was seen more than once but under ten times. This chain joins TRBV30 and TRBJ2-7; D may be TRBD1 (6 bases). The CDR3 covers 13 residues. Deletions cut 4 bases from V and 2 bases from J, with 12 bases between. CDR1 GTSNPN and CDR2 SVGIG come from the germline V gene (reference sequence). The CDR3 bases are TGTGCCTGGACCGCGACAGGTCCCTACGAGCAGTACTTC. It yields the protein CAWTATGPYEQYF.

The CDR3 spells CAISPRTGFNYGYTF. CDR3 nucleotides: TGTGCCATCAGCCCCCGGACAGGGTTTAACTATGGCTACACCTTC. J is TRBJ1-2 and V is TRBV10-3, with 8 bases identical to TRBD1. In germline, CDR1 is ENHRY, CDR2 SYGVKD. V was clipped by 6 bases and J by 1 base; unmatched bases: 7. The CDR3 is 15 residues long.

The rearrangement links TRBV11-2 to TRBJ1-2; 10 bases fit TRBD1. CDR1 is SGHAT and CDR2 is FQNNGV in the germline V gene. J was trimmed by 0 bases and V by 0 bases; bases with no gene match: 4. CDR3 length: 17 residues. The CDR3 sequence: CASSLEGQGIANYGYTF. For the CDR3, the DNA is TGTGCCAGCAGCTTAGAGGGACAGGGGATTGCTAACTATGGCTACACCTTC.